The T cell receptor beta chain described here comes from a study of tumor and adjacent non-tumor tissue in lung cancer. The CDR3 contains 16 residues. Germline V gene sequence: CDR1 SGHDN, CDR2 FVKESK. TCRbeta libraries were built with three rounds of nested PCR, modified from ARM-PCR. Via MiXCR, TCRdb re-called the multiplex PCR reads, giving one row per CDR3 protein. Found here are some 93,000 distinct CDR3 sequences, around 71% of them singletons; the top ten hold about 17%. RNA was extracted from bulk tissue without any cell sorting. The sample was lung tumor tissue. J is TRBJ1-1 and V is TRBV14, with D possibly TRBD1 on 5 matching bases. The TCR was taken from a man in his 60s with non-small cell lung cancer. CDR3 residues: CANESAVDGGSTEAFF. CDR3 in DNA: TGTGCTAACGAATCAGCAGTCGACGGGGGGAGCACTGAAGCTTTCTTT.